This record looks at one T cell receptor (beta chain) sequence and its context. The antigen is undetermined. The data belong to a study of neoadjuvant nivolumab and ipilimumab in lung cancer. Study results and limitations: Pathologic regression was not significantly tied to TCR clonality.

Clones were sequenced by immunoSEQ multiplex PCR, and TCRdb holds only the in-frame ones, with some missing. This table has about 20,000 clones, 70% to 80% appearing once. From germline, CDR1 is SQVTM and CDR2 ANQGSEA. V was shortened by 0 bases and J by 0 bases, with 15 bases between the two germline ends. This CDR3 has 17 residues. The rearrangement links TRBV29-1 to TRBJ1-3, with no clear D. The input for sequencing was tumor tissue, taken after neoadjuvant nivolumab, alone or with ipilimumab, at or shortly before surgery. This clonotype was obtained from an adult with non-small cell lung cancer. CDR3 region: CSVEDPKTDSSGNTIYF. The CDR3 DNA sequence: TGCAGCGTTGAAGACCCTAAGACGGACTCCTCTGGAAACACCATATATTTT.